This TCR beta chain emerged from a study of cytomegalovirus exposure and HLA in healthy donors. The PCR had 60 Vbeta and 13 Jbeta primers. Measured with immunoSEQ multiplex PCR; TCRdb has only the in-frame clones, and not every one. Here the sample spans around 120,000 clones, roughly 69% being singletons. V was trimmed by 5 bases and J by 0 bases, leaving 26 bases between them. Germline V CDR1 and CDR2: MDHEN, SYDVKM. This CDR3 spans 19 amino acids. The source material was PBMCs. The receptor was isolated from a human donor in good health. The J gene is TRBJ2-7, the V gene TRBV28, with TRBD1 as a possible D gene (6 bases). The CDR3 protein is CASSPNKWGPGGTSYEQYF. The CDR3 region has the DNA TGTGCCAGCAGTCCAAACAAGTGGGGGCCCGGCGGTACCTCCTACGAGCAGTACTTC.